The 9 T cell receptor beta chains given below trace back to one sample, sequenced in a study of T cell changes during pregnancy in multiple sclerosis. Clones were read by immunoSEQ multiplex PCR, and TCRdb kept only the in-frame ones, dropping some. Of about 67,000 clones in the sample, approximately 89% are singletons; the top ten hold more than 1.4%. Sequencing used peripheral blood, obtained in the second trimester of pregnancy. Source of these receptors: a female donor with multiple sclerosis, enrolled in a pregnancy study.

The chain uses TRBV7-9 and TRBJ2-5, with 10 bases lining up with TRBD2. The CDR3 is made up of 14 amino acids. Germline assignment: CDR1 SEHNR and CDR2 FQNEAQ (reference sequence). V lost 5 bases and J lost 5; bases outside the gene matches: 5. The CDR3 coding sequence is TGTGCCAGCAGCCTAGGGACTAGCGTCGAGACCCAGTACTTC. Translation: CASSLGTSVETQYF.

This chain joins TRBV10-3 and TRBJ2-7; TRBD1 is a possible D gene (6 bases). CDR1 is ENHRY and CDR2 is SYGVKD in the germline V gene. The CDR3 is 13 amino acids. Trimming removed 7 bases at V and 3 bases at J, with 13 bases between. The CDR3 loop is CAITGTPNYEQYF. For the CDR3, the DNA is TGTGCCATCACCGGGACACCTAACTACGAGCAGTACTTC.

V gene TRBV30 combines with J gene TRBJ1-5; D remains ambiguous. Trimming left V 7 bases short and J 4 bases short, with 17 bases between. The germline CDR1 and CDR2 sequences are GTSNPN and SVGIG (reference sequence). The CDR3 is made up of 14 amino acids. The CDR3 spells CASKTPGGNQPQHF. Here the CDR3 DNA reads TGTGCCTCAAAGACACCAGGCGGGAATCAGCCCCAGCATTTT.

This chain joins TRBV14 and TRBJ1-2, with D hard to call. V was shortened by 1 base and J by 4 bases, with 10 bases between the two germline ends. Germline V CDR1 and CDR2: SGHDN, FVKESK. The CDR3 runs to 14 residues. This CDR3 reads CASSQGPGIYGYTF. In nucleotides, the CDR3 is TGTGCCAGCAGCCAAGGACCGGGGATCTATGGCTACACCTTC.

CDR3 sequence reads: CASSLAWAGGSYNEQFF. CDR3 sequence (DNA): TGTGCCAGCAGCTTAGCGTGGGCGGGAGGGTCCTACAATGAGCAGTTCTTC. The V and J genes are TRBV7-9 and TRBJ2-1; 9 positions match TRBD2. CDR1 is SEHNR, CDR2 FQNEAQ, per germline (reference sequence). CDR3 length: 17 residues. V shed 0 bases and J 1 base; nucleotides not matched to a gene: 4.

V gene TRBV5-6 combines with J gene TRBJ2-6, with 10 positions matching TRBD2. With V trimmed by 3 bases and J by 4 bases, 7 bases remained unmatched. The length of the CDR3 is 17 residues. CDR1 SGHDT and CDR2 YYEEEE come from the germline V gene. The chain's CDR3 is CASSWGLAGAGANVLTF. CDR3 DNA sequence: TGTGCCAGCAGCTGGGGGCTAGCGGGAGCCGGGGCCAACGTCCTGACTTTC.

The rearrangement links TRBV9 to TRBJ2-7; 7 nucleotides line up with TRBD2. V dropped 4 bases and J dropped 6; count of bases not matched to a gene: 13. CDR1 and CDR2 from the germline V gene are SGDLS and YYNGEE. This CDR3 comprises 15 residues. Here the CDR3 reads CASSSGSPSGGEQYF. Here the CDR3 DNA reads TGTGCCAGCAGCTCCGGATCACCCTCGGGGGGCGAGCAGTACTTC.

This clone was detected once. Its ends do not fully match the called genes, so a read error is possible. The CDR3 protein is CASRADRGSHNEQFF. The CDR3 nucleotides read TGTGCCAGCAGGGCCGACAGGGGCTCCCACAATGAGCAGTTCTTC. The genes are TRBV2 and TRBJ2-1, with 8 bases lining up with TRBD1. This CDR3 comprises 15 residues. From germline, CDR1 is SNHLY and CDR2 FYNNEI. Using reference TRBV2 and TRBJ2-1 for the parts outside the CDR3, the full variable domain is EPEVTQTPSHQVTQMGQEVILRCVPISNHLYFYWYRQILGQKVEFLVSFYNNEISEKSEIFDDQFSVERPDGSNFTLKIRSTKLEDSAMYFCASRADRGSHNEQFFGPGTRLTVL.

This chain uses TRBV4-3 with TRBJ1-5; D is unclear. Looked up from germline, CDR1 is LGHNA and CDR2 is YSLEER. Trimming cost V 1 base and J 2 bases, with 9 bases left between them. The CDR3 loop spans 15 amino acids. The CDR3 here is CASSQGWQGNQPQHF. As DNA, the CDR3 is TGCGCCAGCAGCCAAGGATGGCAAGGCAATCAGCCCCAGCATTTT.